Reported below is one TCR beta chain. The antigen is not known. Trimming cost V 0 bases and J 5 bases; bases outside gene matches: 12. The germline V gene encodes CDR1 LGHNA and CDR2 YNFKEQ. The CDR3 is 17 residues long. The data originate from a study of post-analysis software for immune sequencing data. General observations from the study: Samples made in the same batch grouped tightly together by F measure. Roughly 5 TRBV segments, TRBV5-6, TRBV5-1 and TRBV20-1 among them, were found more frequent in patients than controls.

Prepared libraries of TCR beta cDNA carried unique molecular identifiers. The T cell input of about 0.85 to 10 million gave 400,000 to 500,000 cDNA molecules. TCRdb passed the PCR reads through MiXCR, listing each CDR3 protein once. The table has some 800,000 distinct CDR3 sequences, 46% seen once; the top ten hold approximately 5%. This clonotype originated in a girl aged 10 to 17 with multiple sclerosis. This chain uses TRBV4-2 with TRBJ2-5; TRBD2 matches at 7 bases. Source material: blood. In DNA form, the CDR3 reads TGTGCCAGCAGCCAAGATGCGGTGAGCGGGATTGGTGAGACCCAGTACTTC. It codes for CASSQDAVSGIGETQYF.